This T cell receptor beta chain came from a study of vaccination and CD4 T cells after COVID-19. As concerns this clonotype: Its antigen remains unknown.

CD4+ T cells that had been cultured provided DNA sequenced with the Oncomine TCR Beta short-read assay. TCRdb recomputed calls from the PCR reads with MiXCR, one row per CDR3 protein. The data show tens of thousands of distinct CDR3 sequences, under 40% seen once. Time point meaning: late sampling 161 to 241 days after vaccination in a few convalescent patients. The treatment denotes: approximately 11-day PBMC culture with coronavirus spike peptide pools or control peptides (ViraFEST assay). From germline, CDR1 is LNHNV and CDR2 YYDKDF (reference sequence). V was cut by 0 bases and J by 2 bases, with 18 bases left in between. The CDR3 runs to 18 residues.

The material was CD4+ T cells from blood, cultured in vitro, obtained about 7 months after SARS-CoV-2 vaccination. The V gene is TRBV15, the J gene TRBJ2-3; D is unresolved. This TCR derives from a human donor who had recovered from COVID-19. In DNA, the CDR3 is TGTGCCACCAGCAGAGATCGGCTCCCGCAGAGATTCACAGATACGCAGTATTTT. Protein product: CATSRDRLPQRFTDTQYF.